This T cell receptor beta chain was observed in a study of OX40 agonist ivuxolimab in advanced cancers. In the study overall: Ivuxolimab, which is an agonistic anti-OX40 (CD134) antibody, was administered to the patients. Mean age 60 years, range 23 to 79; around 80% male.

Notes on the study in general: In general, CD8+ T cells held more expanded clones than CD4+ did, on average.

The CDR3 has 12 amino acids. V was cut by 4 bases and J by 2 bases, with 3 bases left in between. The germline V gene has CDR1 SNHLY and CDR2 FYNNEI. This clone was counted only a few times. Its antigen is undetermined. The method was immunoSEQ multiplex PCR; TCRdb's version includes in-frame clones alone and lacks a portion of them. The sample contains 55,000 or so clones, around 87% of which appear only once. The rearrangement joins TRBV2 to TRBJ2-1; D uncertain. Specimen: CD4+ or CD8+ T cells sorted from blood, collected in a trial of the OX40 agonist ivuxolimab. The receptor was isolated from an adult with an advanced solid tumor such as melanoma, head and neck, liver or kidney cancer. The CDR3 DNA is TGTGCCAGCAGTGCCGCCTACAATGAGCAGTTCTTC. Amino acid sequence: CASSAAYNEQFF. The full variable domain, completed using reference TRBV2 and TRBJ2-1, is EPEVTQTPSHQVTQMGQEVILRCVPISNHLYFYWYRQILGQKVEFLVSFYNNEISEKSEIFDDQFSVERPDGSNFTLKIRSTKLEDSAMYFCASSAAYNEQFFGPGTRLTVL.